This TCR beta chain was captured by sequencing in a study of blood T cell repertoires in COVID-19. Overall study: The United States, Italy and Spain supplied acute and convalescent COVID-19 samples. T cells, B-cell-depleted T cells, or PBMCs supplied cDNA or gDNA.

Sequenced by immunoSEQ multiplex PCR; TCRdb stores in-frame clones only, minus some. The profile shows around 76,000 clones, approximately 85% of them singletons. V was pared by 0 bases and J by 5 bases, with 2 bases of the junction left unmatched. In germline, CDR1 is GTSNPN, CDR2 SVGIG (reference sequence). CDR3 length: 13 amino acids. The source material was peripheral blood. This chain uses TRBV30 with TRBJ2-3; 7 bases are shared with TRBD2. This sequence was found in a man older than 75 with acute or convalescent COVID-19. In DNA form, the CDR3 reads TGTGCCTGGAGTGTGGGCGGGGGAGATACGCAGTATTTT. It encodes CAWSVGGGDTQYF.